This TCR beta chain originates from a study of CD8 T cells in Susac syndrome. V was pared by 3 bases and J by 2 bases, with 11 bases between. CDR3 length equals 13 residues. Germline CDR1 DFQATT, CDR2 SNEGSKA (reference sequence). RNA totalling about 0.45 to 1 ug underwent reverse transcription with random hexamers. TCRdb ran MiXCR on the immunoSEQ multiplex PCR reads and lists one entry per CDR3 protein. The table has over 150,000 distinct CDR3 sequences, approximately 94% seen once; the top ten hold roughly 0.094%. The rearrangement links TRBV20-1 to TRBJ2-7; D is perhaps TRBD2 (5 bases). Specimen: CD4+ T cells from PBMCs. This sequence was found in a human donor with multiple sclerosis. CDR3 protein: CSARQDGTYEQYF. The CDR3 coding sequence is TGCAGTGCTAGGCAGGACGGGACCTACGAGCAGTACTTC.